Below, 17 T cell receptor beta chains from the same sample are listed, as sequenced in a study of CD8 T cells in Susac syndrome. With random hexamers, about 0.45 to 1 ug RNA was reverse transcribed. TCRdb analysed the immunoSEQ multiplex PCR reads with MiXCR anew, one entry per CDR3 protein. The data show about 180,000 distinct CDR3 sequences, with around 94% seen just once and 0.09% to 0.1% held by the top ten. The sample taken for sequencing was CD4+ T cells from PBMCs. Receptors were obtained from a human donor with Susac syndrome.

The rearrangement joins TRBV15 to TRBJ1-5; no reliable D call. The CDR3 is 13 amino acids. Germline V gives CDR1 LNHNV, CDR2 YYDKDF (reference sequence). V was shortened by 5 bases and J by 6 bases, with 11 bases between the two germline ends. The CDR3 nucleotides are TGTGCCACCAGCCAAGGGAATAGTCAGCCCCAGCATTTT. Translated: CATSQGNSQPQHF. The complete variable domain, with remaining parts taken from reference TRBV15 and TRBJ1-5, reads DAMVIQNPRYQVTQFGKPVTLSCSQTLNHNVMYWYQQKSSQAPKLLFHYYDKDFNNEADTPDNFQSRRPNTSFCFLDIRSPGLGDTAMYLCATSQGNSQPQHFGDGTRLSIL.

The gene calls are TRBV30 and TRBJ2-2; the D is unclear. Germline V gives CDR1 GTSNPN, CDR2 SVGIG (reference sequence). Deletions cut 2 bases from V and 3 bases from J, with 7 bases between. The CDR3 totals 13 residues. For the CDR3, the DNA is TGTGCCTGGAGTCCACCCCACACCGGGGAGCTGTTTTTT. Protein product: CAWSPPHTGELFF.

The genes are TRBV14 and TRBJ1-2; D is uncertain. Germline V gene lookup returns CDR1 SGHDN and CDR2 FVKESK. The CDR3 length is 10 residues. The CDR3, as DNA: TGTGCAACCCCCCTTTATGGCTACACCTTC. The encoded protein is CATPLYGYTF.

The gene calls are TRBV20-1 and TRBJ2-1; TRBD2 agrees at 8 bases. V shed 6 bases and J 3 bases; nucleotides not matched to a gene: 7. CDR1 is DFQATT, CDR2 SNEGSKA, per germline (reference sequence). CDR3 length: 14 residues. The CDR3 sequence is CSATSGIIYNEQFF. The CDR3 DNA reads as TGCAGTGCAACTAGCGGAATCATCTACAATGAGCAGTTCTTC.

The rearrangement links TRBV7-2 to TRBJ2-5; D gene ambiguous. V lost 4 bases and J 7 bases, leaving 10 bases between the germline ends. The CDR3 has 12 amino acids. Germline loops: CDR1 SGHTA, CDR2 FQGNSA. CDR3 sequence reads: CASSSGSWTQYF. Written as DNA, the CDR3 is TGTGCCAGCAGCTCCGGAAGTTGGACCCAGTACTTC.

V is TRBV5-1 and J is TRBJ2-1; unclear D gene. The CDR3 has 12 amino acids. V gave up 1 base and J gave up 15 bases, with 14 bases separating them. Germline V gene sequence: CDR1 SGHRS, CDR2 YFSETQ. As DNA, the CDR3 is TGCGCCAGCAGCTTGCTGGGCTCTGATCTGTTCTTC. Its translation: CASSLLGSDLFF.

The J gene is TRBJ2-5, the V gene TRBV2, with unresolved D. Germline values: CDR1 SNHLY, CDR2 FYNNEI. Trimming pared 4 bases from V and 6 bases from J, leaving 9 bases between. CDR3 length: 12 residues. The CDR3 is CASSGQGQTQYF. CDR3 DNA sequence: TGTGCCAGCAGTGGTCAAGGGCAGACCCAGTACTTC.

The chain has TRBV7-9 and TRBJ2-7; TRBD1 matches 10 bases. Per the germline V gene, CDR1 is SEHNR and CDR2 is FQNEAQ (reference sequence). This CDR3 contains 16 residues. J was trimmed by 7 bases and V by 1 base; bases with no gene match: 10. In nucleotides, the CDR3 is TGTGCCAGCAGCTTAGATCCGGGACAGGGGATCGGAGAGCAGTACTTC. Its translation is CASSLDPGQGIGEQYF.

This rearrangement joins TRBV29-1 to TRBJ2-5; 7 bases align to TRBD1. This CDR3 is built from 13 residues. Germline CDR1 is SQVTM and CDR2 is ANQGSEA. The J segment lost 5 bases and the V segment lost 7 bases, leaving 10 bases of the junction unmatched. The CDR3 sequence is CSGSETGMETQYF. The CDR3 region has the DNA TGCAGCGGCTCCGAGACAGGGATGGAGACCCAGTACTTC.

The gene calls are TRBV4-2 and TRBJ1-1; D uncertain. This CDR3 spans 14 amino acids. From germline, CDR1 is LGHNA and CDR2 YNFKEQ. Trimming shortened V by 3 bases and J by 0 bases, and 8 bases separated the two germline ends. In nucleotides, the CDR3 is TGTGCCAGCAGCCACTCCATTATGAACACTGAAGCTTTCTTT. This codes for CASSHSIMNTEAFF.

J is TRBJ1-2 and V is TRBV28; D gene uncertain. CDR3 size: 12 residues. CDR1 and CDR2 from the germline V gene are MDHEN and SYDVKM. Trimming took 1 base from V and 7 from J, leaving 7 bases between them. The CDR3 loop is CASSLSVAGYTF. The CDR3 DNA reads as TGTGCCAGCAGTTTATCAGTTGCTGGCTACACCTTC.

This chain connects TRBV4-3 to TRBJ2-7; D may be TRBD2 (6 bases). V was trimmed by 4 bases and J by 0 bases, leaving 13 bases between them. This CDR3 comprises 15 residues. Germline V gene data show CDR1 as LGHNA and CDR2 as YSLEER. The CDR3 sequence: CASSLEARGSYEQYF. For the CDR3, the DNA is TGCGCCAGCAGCCTAGAAGCGCGGGGCTCCTACGAGCAGTACTTC.

The chain recombines TRBV20-1 with TRBJ1-2; D is perhaps TRBD1 (5 bases). This CDR3 has 14 residues. CDR1 DFQATT and CDR2 SNEGSKA come from the germline V gene (reference sequence). Deletions cut 4 bases from V and 0 bases from J, with 12 bases between. CDR3 region: CSAIRGNANYGYTF. The CDR3 region has the DNA TGCAGTGCTATCCGGGGGAACGCTAACTATGGCTACACCTTC.

DNA of the CDR3: TGTGCCAGCAGCTATAAACCGGGGCGGAACACAGATACGCAGTATTTT. Residues: CASSYKPGRNTDTQYF. V gene TRBV7-9 combines with J gene TRBJ2-3, with D tentatively TRBD1 or TRBD2 (5 bases each). Germline loops: CDR1 SEHNR, CDR2 FQNEAQ (reference sequence). Trimming removed 4 bases from V and 2 bases from J, with 16 bases in between. The CDR3 runs to 16 residues.

V gene TRBV29-1 combines with J gene TRBJ2-7; D is uncertain. The CDR3 consists of 13 residues. The germline gives CDR1 SQVTM, CDR2 ANQGSEA. V dropped 5 bases and J dropped 0 bases, with 11 bases sitting between them. DNA of the CDR3: TGCAGCGTTATACAGCCGAGCTCCTACGAGCAGTACTTC. This gives the protein CSVIQPSSYEQYF.

V gene TRBV5-1 combines with J gene TRBJ1-1, with D possibly TRBD1 on 5 matching bases. Trimming took 1 base from V and 5 from J, leaving 15 bases between them. CDR1 and CDR2 (germline): SGHRS, YFSETQ. CDR3 length equals 15 residues. CDR3 coding DNA: TGCGCCAGCAGCTTGTACGCGGGGGTGGGGACTGAAGCTTTCTTT. Protein product: CASSLYAGVGTEAFF.

A single count supports this clonotype. Written as DNA, the CDR3 is TGTGCCAGCAGCTCCACGGGGAACCAAGAGACCCAGTACTTC. Residues: CASSSTGNQETQYF. V usage is TRBV5-4 and J usage is TRBJ2-5, with D perhaps matching TRBD2 (5 bases). Germline values: CDR1 SGHNT, CDR2 YYREEE (reference sequence). V dropped 3 bases and J dropped 0 bases, with 9 bases sitting between them. This CDR3 spans 14 amino acids.